A selection of T cell receptor beta chains follows, all from one sample in a study of T cells in Graves' hyperthyroidism and ophthalmopathy. TCRdb independently ran MiXCR on the multiplex PCR reads; one entry per CDR3 protein. The sample includes 270,000 or so distinct CDR3 sequences, 13% to 15% of them seen just once. The sample consisted of blood. These receptors were obtained from a woman in her forties or fifties with Graves' hyperthyroidism that later progressed to Graves' ophthalmopathy. Both conserved end residues are part of each CDR3. A D gene is named only where the DNA matches it firmly. For some rows the clone size is stated as once, few or many, or as a class when expanded; others skip it.

CASKNHRRPNYGYTF,TGTGCCAGCAAAAACCACCGGCGGCCTAACTATGGCTACACCTTC,TRBV28,many,15,-,TRBJ1-2
CSPLTANYGYTF,TGCAGTCCCCTGACAGCGAACTATGGCTACACCTTC,TRBV20-1,few,12,-,TRBJ1-2
CASSPRAGGYEQYF,TGTGCCAGCTCACCACGGGCAGGGGGTTACGAGCAGTACTTC,TRBV18,many,14,TRBD1,TRBJ2-7
CASSFSTSGRGRDTQYF,TGTGCCAGCAGCTTCTCGACTAGCGGGAGGGGCAGAGATACGCAGTATTTT,TRBV7-9,-,17,TRBD2,TRBJ2-3
CASSSGTSGGNEQFF,TGCGCCAGCAGCTCGGGGACTAGCGGGGGAAATGAGCAGTTCTTC,TRBV5-1,many,15,TRBD2,TRBJ2-1
CASSGSMAAKNVQYF,TGTGCCAGCAGTGGCTCCATGGCAGCCAAAAACGTTCAGTACTTC,TRBV2,few,15,-,TRBJ2-4
CASRLPGLRYNEQFF,TGTGCCAGCAGACTCCCGGGACTCCGCTACAATGAGCAGTTCTTC,TRBV27,many,15,-,TRBJ2-1
CASSQRGRDGLYEQYF,TGCGCCAGCAGCCAAAGGGGACGGGACGGACTCTACGAGCAGTACTTC,TRBV4-1,many,16,-,TRBJ2-7
CASSVFPGGRGDSPLHF,TGTGCCAGCAGCGTTTTCCCAGGAGGCAGGGGGGATTCACCCCTCCACTTT,TRBV9,few,17,TRBD1,TRBJ1-6
CASDSGAGVSNQPQHF,TGTGCCAGCGATTCGGGGGCGGGGGTAAGCAATCAGCCCCAGCATTTT,TRBV28,-,16,-,TRBJ1-5
CAISEPGQRYEQYF,TGTGCCATCAGTGAACCGGGACAAAGATACGAGCAGTACTTC,TRBV10-3,many,14,-,TRBJ2-7
CAINNITGGGTYGYTF,TGTGCCATAAATAATATTACAGGAGGGGGAACCTATGGCTACACCTTC,TRBV10-3,few,16,-,TRBJ1-2
CASSESPRTSYNEQFF,TGTGCCAGCAGTGAAAGTCCGAGGACTTCCTACAATGAGCAGTTCTTC,TRBV6-1,many,16,-,TRBJ2-1
CASEGGRNEQFF,TGTGCCTCGGAAGGAGGGCGCAATGAGCAGTTCTTC,TRBV10-3,many,12,-,TRBJ2-1
CASSLLSTRGETQYF,TGCGCCAGCAGCTTGTTGTCGACTAGAGGGGAGACCCAGTACTTC,TRBV5-1,many,15,-,TRBJ2-5